This TCR beta chain was sequenced in a study of T cells in Graves' hyperthyroidism and ophthalmopathy (dated by TCRdb to between 2018 and 2021). In the study overall: Peripheral blood was sampled at the time of initial diagnosis, prior to any treatment. TCR V-J signatures able to tell the groups apart were searched for in a discovery cohort of approximately 95 patients, of whom more than 40 had Graves' ophthalmopathy and around 57 had stable Graves' hyperthyroidism. Whether ophthalmopathy could be predicted prospectively was tested in an independent validation cohort made up of roughly 19 hyperthyroidism patients plus 17 patients who later progressed to ophthalmopathy. The roughly 94 discovery patients were randomly divided into training and test sets at a 7:3 ratio. In addition, the study compared T-cell repertoires in thyroid tissue and in blood from several Graves' hyperthyroidism patients. Once sampling was done, hyperthyroidism patients were given methimazole at a starting dose of 30 mg daily, whereas ophthalmopathy patients were given high-dose intravenous methylprednisolone. The paper describes TCR Vbeta CDR3 sequencing of 120 to 150 peripheral blood samples, made up of roughly 40 ophthalmopathy patients, over 70 hyperthyroidism patients and 17 progressor patients.

TCR beta CDR3 regions were amplified from RNA transcripts. The TCR CDR3 was subjected to a first round of RT-PCR using the HTBI primer set and the Qiagen OneStep RT-PCR kit. Libraries were constructed in a second round of multiplex PCR, after which size selection and purification were carried out. Libraries were sequenced paired-end with 100 bp reads on an Illumina HiSeq2000. In the source study's methods: Raw data were processed with SOAPnuke, discarding reads with adapters, uncalled bases, mean Phred below 15, or no exact constant-primer or identifier match. High-quality paired reads were merged with COPE v1.2.5, and unique nucleotide sequences were defined as clonotypes. MiTCR v1.1 was used to align the clonotypes against IMGT TRBV, TRBD and TRBJ reference segments. The analysis was restricted to V-J combinations with a frequency above 0.0001, which together covered 99% to 99.2% of the repertoires. The TCS score was defined as F50 (clonal expansion) divided by E x V (chaos), with BLOSUM62-based TCRdist calculated between CDR3 peptides within each V-J. Welch's t-statistics and random forest reduced around 520 V-J features to roughly 13, which were used in a naive Bayes classifier (R e1071). TCRdb applied fastp at Q25 and MiXCR to the public reads, then kept only in-frame beta chains. Records with the same CDR3 protein are collapsed into one entry carrying the most frequent genes and DNA. TCRdb's processing, not the authors' own work, is the source of the V and J calls. This sample lists roughly 400,000 distinct CDR3 sequences; 20% to 25% were detected once. The top ten hold more than 60% of the sample.

A patient counted as having stable Graves' hyperthyroidism if no progression to ophthalmopathy occurred over 18 months of follow-up. Hyperthyroidism patients were aged 18 to 65 years and newly diagnosed, with disease duration of less than 2 months. Any patient with an uncontrolled infection, another autoimmune disease, pregnancy or lactation was excluded. Diagnoses were established on the basis of clinical symptoms, serum thyroxine and TRAb, thyroid ultrasound, and orbital computed tomography. Ficoll-Paque density gradient centrifugation was used to isolate PBMCs from under 11 ml of fresh peripheral blood. Total RNA was extracted using Trizol reagent, and RNA quality was assessed on an Agilent 2100 Bioanalyzer. Of note for this clonotype: No cognate antigen has been identified for it. No base quality values were provided; no much bigger clone lies one nucleotide off.

The paper's findings and limits, for the study overall: Most expanded thyroid clonotypes (frequency above 0.001) were also detected in blood, suggesting blood repertoires may reflect thyroid immune responses. In validation, the model predicted progression to ophthalmopathy a median of approximately 6.6 months before onset, with 65% to 71% sensitivity and 72.22% specificity. Sample size was not statistically predetermined, and blinding of investigators to group allocation was not performed. Ophthalmopathy was separated from stable hyperthyroidism by a 13 V-J signature model, with 87.88% sensitivity and about 81% specificity obtained in cross-validation and 80%/75% obtained in testing.

Taken from the germline V gene, the CDR1 and CDR2 loops are ENHRY and SYGVKD. Between the V and J ends, shortened by 0 bases and 2 bases respectively, the junction contains 11 bases. The CDR3 has 15 amino acids, counting the end cysteine and phenylalanine. Only the CDR3 part of the read is kept: 45 bases, read in frame from the first base. This TCR was recovered from a man between 45 and 60 years old with Graves' hyperthyroidism. The chain is assembled from TRBV10-3 and TRBJ2-7; the D segment could be TRBD2, given 5 matching bases. The sample comprised blood. The bases are TGTGCCATCAGTGAGTCAATAGGGAGCGCCTACGAGCAGTACTTC. Protein translation: CAISESIGSAYEQYF.